This T cell receptor (beta chain) was recovered during a study of cytotoxic CD8 clonotypes in ibrutinib-treated CLL. Background on the study: By median roughly 65 months, 12 had progressed and approximately 15 stayed remitted; responses had been 2 complete and approximately 24 partial.

As concerns this clone: The antigen is unknown.

Study-wide points: Clonality (at baseline) was higher than in age-matched healthy donors and tracked circulating CD8+ T-cell counts. Public clonotypes proved infrequent, and on treatment they shrank or remained steady. Baseline levels were approached again at progression, after clonality had risen at ibrutinib response.

The CDR3 covers 11 residues. Germline loops: CDR1 SGHTS, CDR2 YDEGEE. V lost 2 bases and J lost 4, with 4 bases in between. Clones were sequenced by immunoSEQ multiplex PCR, and TCRdb holds only the in-frame ones, with some missing. This sample has about 92,000 clones; approximately 77% occur once, and the top ten carry roughly 24%. The sample consisted of PBMCs, taken after 24 months of ibrutinib treatment. The receptor was derived from a human donor with chronic lymphocytic leukemia. V gene TRBV5-8 combines with J gene TRBJ2-7; D is unclear. CDR3 nucleotide sequence: TGTGCCAGCAGCTTAAAGTACGAGCAGTACTTC. Protein: CASSLKYEQYF.